Below are 5 T cell receptor beta chains sequenced from a single sample in a study of radiotherapy plus CTLA-4 blockade in lung cancer. Produced via immunoSEQ multiplex PCR; TCRdb's table is partial and in-frame only. The repertoire consists of over 80,000 clones, with roughly four fifths occurring once and the leading ten covering 0.65% to 1%. The input for sequencing was peripheral blood, taken from a patient treated with radiotherapy plus ipilimumab. The source of these receptors is a human donor with non-small cell lung cancer who had stable disease on radiotherapy plus ipilimumab.

The chain uses TRBV5-1 and TRBJ2-5; D not certain. The CDR3 has 13 amino acids. Germline assignment: CDR1 SGHRS and CDR2 YFSETQ. Trimming took off 0 bases at V and 9 bases at J, with 12 bases between the two ends. DNA for the CDR3: TGCGCCAGCAGCTTGGTGCCCGGCAGTGCCCAGTACTTC. The encoded protein is CASSLVPGSAQYF.

The chain carries TRBV5-6 and TRBJ1-5, with D possibly TRBD1 on 6 matching bases. The CDR3 has 15 residues. Germline values: CDR1 SGHDT, CDR2 YYEEEE. V dropped 4 bases and J dropped 3 bases, with 14 bases sitting between them. In nucleotides, the CDR3 is TGTGCCAGCAGCCTAAGACAGGTATACAATCAGCCCCAGCATTTT. It encodes CASSLRQVYNQPQHF.

This chain links TRBV5-5 with TRBJ1-6; D unclear. CDR3 length: 16 residues. Between the trimmed V and J ends, which lost 2 bases and 5 bases, there was a span of 14 bases. Germline assignment: CDR1 SGHKS and CDR2 YYEKEE (reference sequence). The CDR3 sequence: CASSLDPGLNNSPLHF. The CDR3 nucleotides read TGTGCCAGCAGCTTAGACCCCGGCCTCAATAATTCACCCCTCCACTTT. The full variable domain, in which reference TRBV5-5 and TRBJ1-6 provide the parts outside the CDR3, is DAGVTQSPTHLIKTRGQQVTLRCSPISGHKSVSWYQQVLGQGPQFIFQYYEKEERGRGNFPDRFSARQFPNYSSELNVNALLLGDSALYLCASSLDPGLNNSPLHFGNGTRLTVT.

As for this clone: The junction does not match germline at one end; this may be a read error. Here the CDR3 DNA reads TGTGCTAGCAGCTCTCAGCCGGGACTAGCGGGAGTTGCCGAGCAGTACTTC. Protein sequence: CASSSQPGLAGVAEQYF. This chain links TRBV7-7 with TRBJ2-7; 14 bases are a match to TRBD2. The CDR3 has 17 residues. Germline CDR1 and CDR2: SSHAT and FNYEAQ (reference sequence).

The genes are TRBV30 and TRBJ2-7, with 7 bases that match TRBD1. Germline CDR1 GTSNPN, CDR2 SVGIG (reference sequence). The CDR3 spans 13 residues. CDR3: CARGEGQSTGQYF. DNA of the CDR3: TGTGCACGTGGTGAGGGACAGTCCACTGGGCAGTACTTC.